This is a list of T cell receptor beta chains from one sample in a study of T cell repertoires in cytomegalovirus infection. TCRdb analysed the reads with MiXCR anew, one entry per CDR3 protein. The repertoire holds 400,000 to 550,000 distinct CDR3 sequences, with about 11% as singletons. Sequences were obtained from PBMCs. The source is a human donor in good health (CMV status not recorded). Some clones in this sample may be carry-over from other donors' samples. Each CDR3 is given with its conserved first and last residue. D genes are given only for firm matches. A row's size may be missing; if present it is once, few, many or a size class.

D | size | J | V | CDR3 | DNA
NA | many | TRBJ2-2 | TRBV24-1 | CATSAGTMNAGELFF | TGTGCCACCAGCGCCGGGACAATGAACGCCGGGGAGCTGTTTTTT
NA | many | TRBJ2-5 | TRBV27 | CASSMAPEETQYF | TGTGCCAGCAGTATGGCCCCGGAGGAGACCCAGTACTTC
NA | many | TRBJ1-2 | TRBV3-1 | CASSPEGLRGIPHYGYTF | TGTGCCAGCAGCCCAGAGGGGCTCCGGGGGATTCCGCACTATGGCTACACCTTC
NA | many | TRBJ2-1 | TRBV28 | CASSDQRSSYNEQFF | TGTGCCAGCAGCGATCAGCGAAGCTCCTACAATGAGCAGTTCTTC
NA | few | TRBJ1-1 | TRBV6-5 | CASSWRGSEAFF | TGTGCCAGCAGTTGGAGAGGGTCGGAAGCTTTCTTT
NA | many | TRBJ2-1 | TRBV27 | CASSLVQASYGDEQFF | TGTGCCAGCAGTTTAGTTCAGGCCTCTTATGGCGATGAGCAGTTCTTC
TRBD2 | NA | TRBJ2-1 | TRBV5-1 | CASSLSSSGRAYEQFF | TGCGCCAGCAGCTTATCGTCTAGCGGGAGGGCATATGAGCAGTTCTTC
NA | many | TRBJ2-1 | TRBV7-7 | CASSLGTSTGEQFF | TGTGCCAGCAGCTTAGGGACCAGCACTGGCGAGCAGTTCTTC
NA | many | TRBJ1-2 | TRBV19 | CASTDHLTGSDGYTF | TGTGCCAGTACCGACCACCTCACAGGCTCGGATGGCTACACCTTC
TRBD1 | many | TRBJ2-1 | TRBV7-8 | CASSSWDSRTYNEQFF | TGTGCCAGCAGCTCTTGGGACAGCCGAACCTACAATGAGCAGTTCTTC
TRBD1 | NA | TRBJ1-4 | TRBV20-1 | CSAPGQGGEKLFF | TGCAGTGCCCCAGGACAGGGCGGTGAAAAACTGTTTTTT
TRBD1 | many | TRBJ1-4 | TRBV5-5 | CASSPDRGRDGKLFF | TGTGCCAGCAGCCCAGACAGGGGACGTGACGGAAAACTGTTTTTT
TRBD2 | NA | TRBJ2-7 | TRBV5-4 | CASRLAGGPQEQYF | TGTGCCAGCAGGCTTGCGGGAGGGCCGCAAGAGCAGTACTTC
TRBD2 | NA | TRBJ2-3 | TRBV4-1 | CASSQEAGGDTQYF | TGCGCCAGCAGCCAAGAGGCGGGGGGAGATACGCAGTATTTT
NA | NA | TRBJ1-2 | TRBV9 | CASSVYTGYGYTF | TGTGCCAGCAGCGTATACACAGGGTATGGCTACACCTTC
NA | many | TRBJ1-1 | TRBV9 | CASSVEGGNTEAFF | TGTGCCAGCAGCGTAGAGGGGGGGAACACTGAAGCTTTCTTT
TRBD1 | NA | TRBJ2-7 | TRBV12-3/TRBV12-4 | CASRNRGAPPTEQYF | TGTGCCAGCAGAAACAGGGGCGCCCCCCCTACCGAGCAGTACTTC
NA | many | TRBJ1-1 | TRBV6-1 | CASRPIYTEAFF | TGTGCCAGCAGACCCATCTACACTGAAGCTTTCTTT
NA | many | TRBJ2-7 | TRBV27 | CASRSYYYEQYF | TGTGCCAGCAGATCATACTACTACGAGCAGTACTTC
NA | few | TRBJ2-5 | TRBV7-9 | CASSLLGGDEETQYF | TGTGCCAGCAGCCTTCTAGGGGGTGACGAAGAGACCCAGTACTTC
NA | many | TRBJ1-2 | TRBV7-9 | CASSQTAGAGGYTF | TGTGCCAGCAGCCAAACCGCAGGGGCCGGTGGCTACACCTTC
NA | few | TRBJ1-1 | TRBV10-2 | CASREIYRVWGNTEAFF | TGCGCCAGCAGGGAAATATACAGGGTTTGGGGCAACACTGAAGCTTTCTTT
NA | many | TRBJ1-6 | TRBV28 | CASSYPAGSYNSPLHF | TGTGCCAGCAGTTACCCGGCCGGGTCCTATAATTCACCCCTCCACTTT
TRBD1 | NA | TRBJ2-1 | TRBV9 | CASSFSVGQGENEQFF | TGTGCCAGCAGCTTCTCGGTAGGACAGGGTGAAAATGAGCAGTTCTTC
NA | few | TRBJ2-1 | TRBV9 | CASSVGGAEQFF | TGTGCCAGCAGCGTAGGGGGAGCGGAGCAGTTCTTC
NA | once | TRBJ2-3 | TRBV15 | CATSGGRWSGIDTQYF | TGTGCCACCAGCGGCGGACGGTGGTCGGGCATAGATACGCAGTATTTT
TRBD1 | many | TRBJ1-5 | TRBV6-5 | CASSYRYRDSQPQHF | TGTGCCAGCAGTTACCGGTACAGGGACAGTCAGCCCCAGCATTTT
NA | many | TRBJ2-4 | TRBV28 | CASSPGTEEGKNIQYF | TGTGCCAGCAGTCCCGGGACAGAGGAGGGCAAAAACATTCAGTACTTC
TRBD2 | few | TRBJ2-2 | TRBV28 | CASSLWSSGRAKDTGELFF | TGTGCCAGCAGTTTATGGTCTAGCGGGAGGGCCAAGGACACCGGGGAGCTGTTTTTT
NA | many | TRBJ2-1 | TRBV29-1 | CSVGGIDINEQFF | TGCAGCGTTGGCGGGATAGACATCAATGAGCAGTTCTTC
NA | many | TRBJ1-1 | TRBV7-9 | CASSLEGVGGSSFF | TGTGCCAGCAGCTTAGAAGGAGTGGGGGGATCGTCTTTCTTT
TRBD2 | few | TRBJ2-1 | TRBV12-3/TRBV12-4 | CASSLSGGAEDEQFF | TGTGCCAGCAGTCTAAGCGGGGGGGCTGAGGATGAGCAGTTCTTC
TRBD2 | many | TRBJ2-5 | TRBV7-2 | CASSYGLAGRGETQYF | TGTGCCAGCAGTTATGGACTAGCGGGGAGGGGGGAGACCCAGTACTTC
TRBD1 | NA | TRBJ1-1 | TRBV29-1 | CSARGRPGEGTDAFF | TGCAGCGCCAGGGGGAGGCCCGGGGAGGGCACTGATGCTTTCTTT
NA | many | TRBJ1-5 | TRBV7-8 | CASSLDRVNQPQHF | TGTGCCAGCAGCTTAGACAGGGTGAATCAGCCCCAGCATTTT
TRBD2 | many | TRBJ2-2 | TRBV7-8 | CASSFSGRDTGELFF | TGTGCCAGCAGCTTTTCCGGGAGGGACACCGGGGAGCTGTTTTTT